Below, 10 T cell receptor beta chains from the same sample are listed, as sequenced in a study of Graves' ophthalmopathy and Graves' hyperthyroidism. Beta-chain TCR CDR3 regions were amplified from RNA transcripts. First-round RT-PCR with HTBI primers preceded a second-round multiplex PCR. MiXCR was run by TCRdb on the multiplex PCR reads, yielding one entry per CDR3 protein. Among approximately 410,000 distinct CDR3 sequences listed, approximately 15% were seen once. The specimen sequenced was peripheral blood. The source of these receptors is a woman between 18 and 29 years old with stable Graves' hyperthyroidism.

This clonotype was found many times. J is TRBJ2-7 and V is TRBV7-6; no firm D call. Germline CDR1 reads SGHVS; CDR2 reads FNYEAQ. V lost 0 bases, J lost 0 bases, and 12 bases lay in between. The CDR3 has 16 residues. The CDR3 reads CASSLADQRHSYEQYF. The CDR3 DNA sequence: TGTGCCAGCAGCTTAGCCGATCAAAGGCACTCCTACGAGCAGTACTTC.

At least ten counts were recorded for this clonotype. The J gene is TRBJ1-1, the V gene TRBV5-1, with TRBD1 matching 8 bases. Germline CDR1 is SGHRS and CDR2 is YFSETQ. The CDR3 spans 15 residues. V was pared by 4 bases and J by 7 bases, with 12 bases of the junction left unmatched. The CDR3 loop reads CASSLHSGTGLEAFF. CDR3 nucleotide sequence: TGCGCCAGCAGCCTACACTCCGGGACAGGACTTGAAGCTTTCTTT.

This clonotype was seen repeatedly, ten times or more. This CDR3 is CATTKGPEAFF. The CDR3 coding sequence is TGTGCCACCACGAAGGGCCCTGAAGCTTTCTTT. The chain carries TRBV24-1 and TRBJ1-1; D remains unclear. Looked up from germline, CDR1 is KGHDR and CDR2 is SFDVKD. V dropped 8 bases and J dropped 6 bases, with 9 bases sitting between them. The CDR3 runs to 11 residues.

This clonotype was seen once. One junction end does not reproduce the germline sequence, and a read error may be involved. This chain uses TRBV20-1 with TRBJ1-1; D not resolved. This CDR3 comprises 14 residues. The germline gives CDR1 DFQATT, CDR2 SNEGSKA (reference sequence). The CDR3 reads CSARGGGLNTEACF. The CDR3, as DNA: TGCAGTGCTAGAGGAGGAGGGCTGAACACCGAAGCTTGCTTT.

This clonotype was detected many times. The chain combines TRBV2 with TRBJ2-7, with 10 bases lining up with TRBD2. CDR1 is SNHLY, CDR2 FYNNEI, per germline. After removal of 5 bases from V and 2 bases from J, the junction contained 12 bases not matched to a gene. The CDR3 totals 17 residues. The CDR3 loop reads CASSIHRKRGGPYEQYF. Here the CDR3 DNA reads TGTGCCAGCAGTATACACCGTAAGCGGGGGGGCCCCTACGAGCAGTACTTC.

This clonotype was picked up many times. V is TRBV10-3 and J is TRBJ1-1; TRBD1 aligns across 9 bases. Trimming at V came to 6 bases and at J to 11 bases, leaving 7 bases not matched to a gene. The CDR3 contains 12 residues. CDR1 and CDR2 (germline): ENHRY, SYGVKD. CDR3 residues: CAIRGTGKDAFF. For the CDR3, the DNA is TGTGCCATCAGGGGGACAGGGAAAGACGCTTTCTTT.

This clonotype was recorded at least ten times. The CDR3 DNA follows: TGTGCCAGTAGTTCCCCCAGACTAGAAGAGACCCAGTACTTC. The encoded protein is CASSSPRLEETQYF. The V gene is TRBV19, the J gene TRBJ2-5; tentatively, D is TRBD2 (6 bases). Germline-derived CDR1 and CDR2 are LNHDA and SQIVND (reference sequence). Deletions cut 5 bases from V and 3 bases from J, with 13 bases between. This CDR3 is built from 14 residues.

This clonotype was recorded at least ten times. The J gene is TRBJ2-2, the V gene TRBV10-3; 8 bases fit TRBD1. The CDR3 covers 14 residues. Germline CDR1 and CDR2: ENHRY and SYGVKD. With V trimmed by 7 bases and J by 5 bases, 6 bases remained unmatched. For the CDR3, the DNA is TGTGCCATCACTAAGACAGGGGAAACCGGGGAGCTGTTTTTT. Its translation is CAITKTGETGELFF.

This clonotype has a count of ten or more. The chain combines TRBV15 with TRBJ2-5, with a possible D match to TRBD2 (7 bases). The CDR3 is 16 residues long. Trimming took 1 base from V and 1 from J, leaving 13 bases between them. CDR1 and CDR2 from the germline V gene are LNHNV and YYDKDF (reference sequence). The CDR3 DNA sequence: TGTGCCACCAGCAGAGCAGGCGGGGGCTCCCAAGAGACCCAGTACTTC. Protein sequence: CATSRAGGGSQETQYF.

This clonotype has more than one count but fewer than ten. One base away lies a much larger clone, so this may be a sequencing read error. The CDR3 sequence: CASSDMTPRGTKYF. In DNA form, the CDR3 reads TGTGCCAGCAGTGACATGACACCCCGGGGGACCAAGTACTTC. The chain employs TRBV11-2 and TRBJ2-5; possibly TRBD2 for D (6 bases). Germline lookup yields CDR1 SGHAT and CDR2 FQNNGV. The CDR3 is 14 residues long.